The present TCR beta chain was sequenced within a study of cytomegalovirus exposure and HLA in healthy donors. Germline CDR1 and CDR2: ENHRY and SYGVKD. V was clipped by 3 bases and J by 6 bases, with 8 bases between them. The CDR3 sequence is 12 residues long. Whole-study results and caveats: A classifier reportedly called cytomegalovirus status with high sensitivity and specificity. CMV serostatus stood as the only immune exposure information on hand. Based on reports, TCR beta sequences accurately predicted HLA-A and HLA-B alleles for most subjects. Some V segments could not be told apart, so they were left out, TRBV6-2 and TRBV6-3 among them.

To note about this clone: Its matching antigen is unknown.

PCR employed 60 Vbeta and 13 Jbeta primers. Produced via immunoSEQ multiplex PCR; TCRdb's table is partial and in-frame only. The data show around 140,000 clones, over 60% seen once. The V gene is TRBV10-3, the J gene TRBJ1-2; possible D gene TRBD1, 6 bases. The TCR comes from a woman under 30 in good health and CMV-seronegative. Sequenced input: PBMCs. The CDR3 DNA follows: TGTGCCATCAGTGAACAGGGTAATGGCTACACCTTC. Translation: CAISEQGNGYTF.